A selection of T cell receptor beta chains follows, all from one sample in a study of graft-versus-host responses after intestinal transplantation. Sequenced by immunoSEQ multiplex PCR; TCRdb stores in-frame clones only, minus some. Found here are about 40,000 clones, approximately 95% of them singletons; the top ten hold 3.6%. The sequenced sample was PBMCs, obtained 700 to 750 days after intestinal transplantation. Every receptor here comes from a human patient who received an intestinal transplant, so some T cells may come from the graft donor. Each CDR3 is given with its conserved first and last residue. The D gene is left open where the match is weak. Only some rows state a clone size, as once, few, many or a class for expanded clones.

D,J,size,V,CDR3,DNA
TRBD2,TRBJ2-5,NA,TRBV7-3,CASSPEAGAIQETQYF,TGTGCCAGCAGCCCCGAAGCGGGAGCTATACAAGAGACCCAGTACTTC
NA,TRBJ2-5,few,TRBV19,CASSRLAEGETQYF,TGTGCCAGTAGTAGGCTAGCCGAAGGAGAGACCCAGTACTTC
NA,TRBJ2-3,NA,TRBV5-1,CASSTWKFRGDRSTDTQYF,TGCGCCAGCAGCACTTGGAAATTTAGGGGGGACAGAAGCACAGATACGCAGTATTTT
NA,TRBJ2-1,NA,TRBV28,CASMGRERGGQFF,TGTGCCAGCATGGGACGGGAAAGAGGTGGGCAGTTCTTC
TRBD1,TRBJ2-1,NA,TRBV28,CASSWDRGLGNEQFF,TGTGCCAGCAGTTGGGACAGGGGGCTAGGCAATGAGCAGTTCTTC
NA,TRBJ2-6,NA,TRBV10-3,CAIRVAETDSSGANVLTF,TGTGCCATCAGGGTGGCGGAGACAGATAGCTCTGGGGCCAACGTCCTGACTTTC
NA,TRBJ1-1,NA,TRBV29-1,CSAGQGTEAFF,TGCAGCGCTGGGCAGGGCACTGAAGCTTTCTTT
NA,TRBJ1-5,once,TRBV10-3,CATTRDYSNQPQHF,TGTGCCACCACAAGAGACTATAGCAATCAGCCCCAGCATTTT
TRBD2,TRBJ2-3,once,TRBV5-1,CASSSGLAGGGTTDTQYF,TGCGCCAGCAGCTCCGGACTAGCGGGAGGCGGTACCACAGATACGCAGTATTTT
NA,TRBJ1-5,NA,TRBV28,CASSWGAGGDQPQHF,TGTGCCAGCAGTTGGGGGGCCGGGGGAGATCAGCCCCAGCATTTT
NA,TRBJ2-5,once,TRBV20-1,CSAARETQYF,TGCAGTGCCGCCCGGGAGACCCAGTACTTC
NA,TRBJ1-5,once,TRBV11-3,CASSLNNQPQHF,TGTGCCAGCAGCTTAAATAATCAGCCCCAGCATTTT
NA,TRBJ2-7,NA,TRBV6-5,CASSYSDSSYEQYF,TGTGCCAGCAGTTACTCGGACAGCTCCTACGAGCAGTACTTC
NA,TRBJ2-5,NA,TRBV27,CASSPRPGETQYF,TGTGCCAGCAGTCCTCGACCAGGAGAGACCCAGTACTTC
TRBD2,TRBJ2-5,NA,TRBV27,CASSPETSGSGETQYF,TGTGCCAGCAGTCCCGAAACTAGCGGGAGTGGGGAGACCCAGTACTTC
TRBD2,TRBJ2-2,NA,TRBV6-1,CASRTGTSGGELFF,TGTGCCAGCAGGACCGGGACTAGTGGCGGGGAGCTGTTTTTT
TRBD2,TRBJ2-1,NA,TRBV4-2,CASSQDSGGAYNEQFF,TGTGCCAGCAGCCAAGATAGCGGGGGGGCCTACAATGAGCAGTTCTTC
TRBD1,TRBJ2-1,NA,TRBV7-9,CASSSPGHRTGVGNEQFF,TGTGCCAGCAGCTCTCCCGGCCATAGGACAGGGGTTGGTAATGAGCAGTTCTTC
NA,TRBJ1-1,few,TRBV30,CAWNRGRDTEAFF,TGTGCCTGGAATCGGGGACGGGACACTGAAGCTTTCTTT
NA,TRBJ1-2,NA,TRBV19,CASGLGYTF,TGTGCCAGCGGACTGGGCTACACCTTC
NA,TRBJ1-1,NA,TRBV7-6,CASSLEDRDSEAFF,TGTGCCAGCAGCCTGGAGGACAGAGATTCTGAAGCTTTCTTT
NA,TRBJ2-4,NA,TRBV5-4,CASSPRPRVDPYF,TGTGCCAGCAGCCCTCGGCCGCGAGTCGATCCGTACTTC
NA,TRBJ1-2,NA,TRBV7-3,CASSLSPGTYNYGYTF,TGTGCCAGCAGCTTAAGCCCCGGGACATATAACTATGGCTACACCTTC
NA,TRBJ1-6,NA,TRBV9,CASSPRAGGSPLHF,TGTGCCAGCAGCCCCAGGGCGGGAGGTTCACCCCTCCACTTT
NA,TRBJ1-5,NA,TRBV7-2,CASSLDSGGNQPQHF,TGTGCCAGCAGCCTAGACAGCGGGGGCAATCAGCCCCAGCATTTT
TRBD2,TRBJ2-3,NA,TRBV18,CASSQRNSGGRTDTQYF,TGTGCCAGCTCTCAGAGGAATAGCGGGGGGCGCACAGATACGCAGTATTTT
NA,TRBJ2-2,NA,TRBV6-5,CASSCSSGKTGELFF,TGTGCCAGCAGTTGCTCGTCCGGCAAAACCGGGGAGCTGTTTTTT
NA,TRBJ2-7,NA,TRBV5-6,CASSLAGLTYEQYF,TGTGCCAGCAGCTTGGCCGGACTAACCTACGAGCAGTACTTC
NA,TRBJ2-7,NA,TRBV7-9,CASSPAGSPGQYEQYF,TGTGCCAGCAGCCCGGCGGGTAGTCCAGGGCAATACGAGCAGTACTTC
TRBD1,TRBJ2-4,NA,TRBV12-5,CASGLYTIYRGLENIQYF,TGTGCTAGTGGTTTGTACACGATTTACAGGGGGCTTGAAAACATTCAGTACTTC
TRBD1,TRBJ2-7,NA,TRBV10-3,CAISESQRYPGQHYEQYF,TGTGCCATCAGTGAGTCTCAACGGTACCCGGGACAGCACTACGAGCAGTACTTC